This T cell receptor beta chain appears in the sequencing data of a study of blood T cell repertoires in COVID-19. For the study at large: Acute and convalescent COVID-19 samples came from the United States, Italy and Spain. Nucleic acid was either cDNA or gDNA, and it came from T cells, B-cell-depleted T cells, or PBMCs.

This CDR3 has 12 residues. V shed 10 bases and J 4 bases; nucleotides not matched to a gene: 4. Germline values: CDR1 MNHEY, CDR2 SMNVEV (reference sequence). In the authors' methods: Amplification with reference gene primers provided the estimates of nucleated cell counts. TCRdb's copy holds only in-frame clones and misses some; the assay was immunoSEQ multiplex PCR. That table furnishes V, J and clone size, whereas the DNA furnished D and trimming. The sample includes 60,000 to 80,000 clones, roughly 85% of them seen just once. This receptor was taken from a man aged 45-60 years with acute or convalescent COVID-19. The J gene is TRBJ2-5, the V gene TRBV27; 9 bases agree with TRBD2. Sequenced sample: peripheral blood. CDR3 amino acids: CATSAGGETQYF. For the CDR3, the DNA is TGTGCCACCTCAGCGGGGGGAGAGACCCAGTACTTC.